The clone carrying this T cell receptor (beta chain) was observed a handful of times. Stated time point: patch test 3, about 24 weeks after DPC sensitization. The treatment here: therapeutic diphenylcyclopropenone sensitization with weekly scalp DPC. Total RNA was extracted from unfractionated whole blood. Staff drew blood before applying each patch test. This sample is part of a study of human T cells and chemical hapten exposure. MiXCR was run by TCRdb on the RACE reads, yielding one entry per CDR3 protein. The sample contains roughly 38,000 distinct CDR3 sequences, more than 8% of which appear only once. The sequencing used whole blood, collected in connection with sensitization to the hapten diphenylcyclopropenone (DPC). This clonotype originated in a man in his fifties or sixties with alopecia areata. Some clones in this sample may be carry-over from other donors' samples.

CDR3 bases: TGTGCCAGCAGTTTCAGGGCTGGAAACACCATATATTTT. Protein product: CASSFRAGNTIYF. V and J are TRBV28 and TRBJ1-3; D is possibly TRBD1 (5 bases). The V end was cut by 3 bases, the J end by 2 bases, with 5 bases between. CDR3 size: 13 residues. Germline CDR1 reads MDHEN; CDR2 reads SYDVKM.